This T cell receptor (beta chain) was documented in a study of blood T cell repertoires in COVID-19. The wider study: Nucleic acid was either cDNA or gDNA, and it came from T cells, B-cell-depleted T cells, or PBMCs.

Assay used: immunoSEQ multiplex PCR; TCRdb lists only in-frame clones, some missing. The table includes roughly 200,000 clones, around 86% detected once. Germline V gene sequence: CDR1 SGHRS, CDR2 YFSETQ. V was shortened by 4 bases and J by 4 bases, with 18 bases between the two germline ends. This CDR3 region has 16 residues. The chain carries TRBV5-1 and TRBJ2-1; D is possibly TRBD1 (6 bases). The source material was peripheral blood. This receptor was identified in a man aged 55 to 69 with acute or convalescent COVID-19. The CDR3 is CASSPPGTGKYNEQFF. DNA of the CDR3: TGCGCCAGCAGCCCCCCAGGAACAGGGAAATACAATGAGCAGTTCTTC.